The clone carrying this T cell receptor (beta chain) was recorded many times. The antigen remains unidentified. The sample originates from a study of glioma-infiltrating T cells. Findings and caveats of the study: Very few CDR3 sequences were shared between tissue and blood. Above-expected tissue-blood divergence occurred in all gliomas, most in low-grade ones.

Amplification of TCR alpha and beta CDR3 regions from RNA used iRepertoire nested multiplex PCR. One-step reverse transcription and amplification started from about 100-400 ng of tissue mRNA or PBMC total RNA. TCRdb re-analysed the multiplex PCR reads in MiXCR, keeping a single row per CDR3 protein. The sample records roughly 130,000 distinct CDR3 sequences, approximately 26% being singletons. CDR3 size: 15 residues. Trimming left V 8 bases short and J 2 bases short, with 18 bases between. Germline CDR1 reads MNHNS; CDR2 reads SASEGT. Sequencing was done on a sample of glioma tissue, nonneoplastic brain tissue, or PBMCs (not recorded which). This sequence was found in a human donor with low-grade glioma or glioblastoma, undergoing nonglioma brain surgery, or in good health (not recorded which). The genes are TRBV6-1 and TRBJ1-2; D gene uncertain. The DNA for the CDR3 is TGTGCCAGCTCTCCATTGGGCAGTTCCAACTATGGCTACACCTTC. This encodes CASSPLGSSNYGYTF.